Following are 2 T cell receptor beta chains from one sample sequenced in a study of long-term antiretroviral therapy in people with HIV (dated by TCRdb to the early 2020s). The immunoSEQ hsTCRB v3.0 assay was used at survey level resolution for TRB variable region sequencing. TCRdb limited this immuneACCESS table to in-frame rearrangements with V and J called. A share of clones is missing; checked studies link under half to unresolved V genes, and the rest is unexplained. The sample data list roughly 30,000 clones, and 70% to 90% of these were observed just once. The top ten clonotypes cover around 9% of the sample. The input for sequencing was unsorted PBMCs, taken 3.2 years before starting antiretroviral therapy. The receptors were gathered from a man in his fifties with HIV.

The V gene is TRBV7-2, the J gene TRBJ2-7; the match to TRBD1 covers 8 bases. Germline V gene sequence: CDR1 SGHTA, CDR2 FQGNSA. The V gene end was trimmed by 5 bases and the J gene end by 5 bases; junction bases not matched to a gene: 5. The CDR3 covers 13 residues. CDR3 region: CASSPQGAHEQYF. The CDR3 DNA reads TGTGCCAGCAGCCCTCAGGGGGCGCACGAGCAGTACTTC.

J is TRBJ1-2 and V is TRBV5-6; the match to TRBD1 covers 8 bases. Unmatched junction bases numbered 6, after V lost 5 bases and J lost 6 bases. Germline loops: CDR1 SGHDT, CDR2 YYEEEE. The CDR3 runs to 13 residues. The CDR3 DNA follows: TGTGCCAGCAGGCAGCAGGGGGCAGATGGCTACACCTTC. Its protein is CASRQQGADGYTF.